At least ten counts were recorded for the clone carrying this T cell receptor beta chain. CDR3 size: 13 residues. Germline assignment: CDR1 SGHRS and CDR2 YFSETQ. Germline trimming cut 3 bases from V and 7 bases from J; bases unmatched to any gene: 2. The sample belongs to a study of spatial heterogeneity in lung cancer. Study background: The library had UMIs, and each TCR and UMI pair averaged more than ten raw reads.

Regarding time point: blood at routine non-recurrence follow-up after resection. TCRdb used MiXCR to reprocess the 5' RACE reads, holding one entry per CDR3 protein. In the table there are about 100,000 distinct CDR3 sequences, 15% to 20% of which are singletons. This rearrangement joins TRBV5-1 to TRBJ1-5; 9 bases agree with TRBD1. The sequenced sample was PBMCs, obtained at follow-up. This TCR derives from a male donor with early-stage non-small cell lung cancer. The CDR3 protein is CASSYGQGQPQHF. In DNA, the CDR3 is TGCGCCAGCAGCTACGGACAGGGGCAGCCCCAGCATTTT.